A selection of T cell receptor beta chains follows, all from one sample in a study of T cell changes during pregnancy in multiple sclerosis. Some clones are missing from TCRdb's copy, which holds only in-frame ones; the method was immunoSEQ multiplex PCR. Seen here are over 45,000 clones, approximately 90% observed once, and the top ten hold less than 3%. The material was peripheral blood, obtained in the third trimester of pregnancy. The source is a female donor in good health, enrolled as a control in a pregnancy study. The CDR3 runs from the conserved cysteine through the conserved F or W. Each record gives: J gene, V gene, clone size, D gene, CDR3 protein, CDR3 DNA. D genes are given only for firm matches. A row's size may be missing; if present it is once, few, many or a size class.

TRBJ2-1,TRBV4-2,once,TRBD2,CASSRTSGVENEQFF,TGTGCCAGCAGCCGGACTAGCGGGGTGGAAAATGAGCAGTTCTTC
TRBJ2-2,TRBV5-4,-,TRBD1,CASSLRTGDTGELFF,TGTGCCAGCAGCCTCCGGACAGGGGACACCGGGGAGCTGTTTTTT
TRBJ1-6,TRBV15,-,TRBD1,CATSRTQGDNSPLHF,TGTGCCACCAGCCGAACACAGGGGGATAATTCACCCCTCCACTTT
TRBJ2-1,TRBV7-8,-,-,CASSWGETEQFF,TGTGCCAGCAGCTGGGGGGAGACTGAGCAGTTCTTC
TRBJ2-2,TRBV21-1,-,-,CASSPQGAGELFF,TGTGCCAGCAGCCCACAGGGGGCCGGGGAGCTGTTTTTT
TRBJ1-1,TRBV28,once,TRBD1,CASSSTGTANTEAFF,TGTGCCAGCAGTTCCACCGGGACAGCGAACACTGAAGCTTTCTTT
TRBJ2-5,TRBV7-2,-,TRBD1,CASSLEGNRGRGETQYF,TGTGCCAGCAGCTTAGAGGGAAACAGGGGGCGCGGAGAGACCCAGTACTTC
TRBJ2-2,TRBV4-2,-,TRBD2,CASSHFSGRGTGELFF,TGTGCCAGCAGCCACTTTAGCGGGAGGGGCACCGGGGAGCTGTTTTTT
TRBJ2-7,TRBV6-1,-,TRBD2,CASSELADNYEQYF,TGTGCCAGCAGTGAACTAGCGGATAACTACGAGCAGTACTTC
TRBJ2-3,TRBV6-5,-,TRBD2,CASTSTSGITDTQYF,TGTGCCAGCACCTCGACTAGCGGGATAACAGATACGCAGTATTTT
TRBJ2-5,TRBV2,many,TRBD1,CASSETGGWETQYF,TGTGCCAGCAGTGAAACAGGGGGATGGGAGACCCAGTACTTC
TRBJ2-7,TRBV7-2,few,TRBD2,CASSFPGGTYEQYF,TGTGCCAGCAGCTTTCCGGGAGGGACCTACGAGCAGTACTTC
TRBJ1-5,TRBV4-1,-,TRBD1,CASSQRGGTVNQPQHF,TGCGCCAGCAGCCAAAGAGGGGGGACAGTTAATCAGCCCCAGCATTTT
TRBJ2-7,TRBV18,-,-,CASSPSPGAYEQYF,TGTGCCAGCTCACCAAGCCCGGGGGCCTACGAGCAGTACTTC
TRBJ2-1,TRBV29-1,-,-,CSVHSSYNEQFF,TGCAGCGTTCACTCCTCCTACAATGAGCAGTTCTTC
TRBJ2-1,TRBV7-9,-,TRBD2,CASSSSGRALNEQFF,TGTGCCAGCAGCTCTAGCGGGAGAGCGTTGAATGAGCAGTTCTTC
TRBJ2-1,TRBV7-9,-,TRBD2,CASSYGLGDLDNEQFF,TGTGCCAGCAGCTACGGACTAGGGGATCTCGACAATGAGCAGTTCTTC
TRBJ2-2,TRBV5-1,-,-,CASSLDPNTGELFF,TGCGCCAGCAGCCTGGATCCAAACACCGGGGAGCTGTTTTTT
TRBJ1-5,TRBV9,-,-,CASSVEGGNQPQHF,TGTGCCAGCAGCGTAGAGGGGGGCAATCAGCCCCAGCATTTT